This TCR beta chain stems from a study of blood T cell repertoires in COVID-19. About the study: The origin of the acute and convalescent COVID-19 samples was the United States, Italy and Spain. Sample material is recorded as cDNA or gDNA derived from T cells, B-cell-depleted T cells, or PBMCs.

Authors' analysis steps: Amplification with reference gene primers provided the estimates of nucleated cell counts. Data came from immunoSEQ multiplex PCR; TCRdb stores just in-frame clones and leaves some out. Clone size and V and J calls were adopted from that table, with D and trimming inferred from the DNA. The repertoire consists of roughly 300,000 clones, with over 75% occurring once and the leading ten covering 6.8%. CDR1 and CDR2 (germline): MGHRA, YSYEKL. V was cut by 2 bases and J by 6 bases, with 17 bases left in between. This CDR3 comprises 16 residues. Sequencing was carried out using peripheral blood. The chain combines TRBV4-1 with TRBJ2-1; D is perhaps TRBD1 (5 bases). This sequence was found in a woman aged 25-40 years with COVID-19, enrolled during active disease. In nucleotides, the CDR3 is TGCGCCAGCAGCCAAAGGCAGGGTATCGGGTCCAATGAGCAGTTCTTC. This gives the protein CASSQRQGIGSNEQFF.